The 22 T cell receptor beta chains below all came from one sample that was sequenced in a study of cytomegalovirus exposure and HLA in healthy donors. The PCR used 60 Vbeta and 13 Jbeta primers. Libraries were prepared by immunoSEQ multiplex PCR; TCRdb keeps only in-frame clonotypes and omits some of them. The table lists fewer than 150,000 clones, about 72% of them singletons, with less than 5.5% in the top ten. The sequenced sample consisted of PBMCs. These receptors all come from a man aged 45-65 years in good health and CMV-seropositive.

The rearrangement joins TRBV18 to TRBJ2-5; 7 positions match TRBD1. With V trimmed by 0 bases and J by 5 bases, 6 bases remained unmatched. This CDR3 region has 15 residues. CDR1 and CDR2 from the germline V gene are KGHSH and LQKENI. Here the CDR3 reads CASSPPGRGQETQYF. CDR3 nucleotides: TGTGCCAGCTCACCACCCGGAAGGGGGCAGGAGACCCAGTACTTC. The variable domain in full, with the rest retrieved from reference TRBV18 and TRBJ2-5, is NAGVMQNPRHLVRRRGQEARLRCSPMKGHSHVYWYRQLPEEGLKFMVYLQKENIIDESGMPKERFSAEFPKEGPSILRIQQVVRGDSAAYFCASSPPGRGQETQYFGPGTRLLVL.

The gene calls are TRBV5-4 and TRBJ2-1; 8 bases are a match to TRBD2. V shed 4 bases and J 7 bases; nucleotides not matched to a gene: 13. This CDR3 is 16 amino acids long. The V gene's germline CDR1 is SGHNT and CDR2 YYREEE (reference sequence). This CDR3 is CASSPGGGRRINEQFF. The CDR3 DNA follows: TGTGCCAGCAGCCCGGGGGGCGGGAGGCGGATAAATGAGCAGTTCTTC.

This chain links TRBV6-6 with TRBJ2-7; TRBD1 aligns across 9 bases. Germline CDR1 reads MNHNY; CDR2 reads SVGAGI (reference sequence). This CDR3 is 14 amino acids long. With V trimmed by 6 bases and J by 3 bases, 6 bases remained unmatched. The CDR3 here is CASRPTGGLYEQYF. The CDR3 DNA reads TGTGCCAGCAGACCAACAGGGGGCCTCTACGAGCAGTACTTC.

The chain joins TRBV6-1 to TRBJ1-3; D may be TRBD1 (6 bases). Germline V CDR1 and CDR2: MNHNS, SASEGT. The CDR3 length is 15 residues. Trimming removed 4 bases at V and 2 bases at J, with 12 bases between. The CDR3 coding sequence is TGTGCCAGCAGTGTCCACAGGGCTGCTGGAAACACCATATATTTT. This encodes CASSVHRAAGNTIYF.

The rearrangement uses TRBV7-2 and TRBJ2-3, with 8 nucleotides matching TRBD2. CDR1 and CDR2 (germline): SGHTA, FQGNSA. CDR3 size: 16 residues. V gave up 3 bases and J gave up 4 bases; unmatched junction bases: 9. The DNA for the CDR3 is TGTGCCAGCAGCTTTGGTAGCGGGGTCAGCGCAGATACGCAGTATTTT. It specifies CASSFGSGVSADTQYF.

The chain carries TRBV5-1 and TRBJ2-1, with TRBD2 as a possible D gene (5 bases). V dropped 0 bases and J dropped 0 bases, with 10 bases sitting between them. In germline, CDR1 is SGHRS, CDR2 YFSETQ. This CDR3 is 16 amino acids long. The CDR3 nucleotides read TGCGCCAGCAGCTTGGATGTAAGCGGCTCCTACAATGAGCAGTTCTTC. It is translated as CASSLDVSGSYNEQFF. Variable domain in full (rest from reference TRBV5-1 and TRBJ2-1): KAGVTQTPRYLIKTRGQQVTLSCSPISGHRSVSWYQQTPGQGLQFLFEYFSETQRNKGNFPGRFSGRQFSNSRSEMNVSTLELGDSALYLCASSLDVSGSYNEQFFGPGTRLTVL.

CDR3 loop: CASSPGGMLQGEQYF. The CDR3 coding sequence is TGTGCCAGCAGCCCGGGGGGGATGCTGCAGGGTGAGCAGTACTTC. The gene calls are TRBV7-9 and TRBJ2-7, with TRBD2 identical over 8 bases. J lost 7 bases, V lost 5 bases, and 13 bases had no gene match. CDR1 and CDR2 (germline): SEHNR, FQNEAQ (reference sequence). The CDR3 consists of 15 residues.

J is TRBJ2-5 and V is TRBV7-9, with 10 bases aligning to TRBD2. In germline, CDR1 is SEHNR, CDR2 FQNEAQ (reference sequence). The CDR3 consists of 14 residues. The V gene end was trimmed by 7 bases and the J gene end by 2 bases; junction bases not matched to a gene: 4. CDR3 in amino acids: CASTATSGQETQYF. As DNA, the CDR3 is TGTGCCAGCACCGCGACTAGCGGGCAAGAGACCCAGTACTTC. Full variable domain (rest looked up from reference TRBV7-9 and TRBJ2-5): DTGVSQNPRHKITKRGQNVTFRCDPISEHNRLYWYRQTLGQGPEFLTYFQNEAQLEKSRLLSDRFSAERPKGSFSTLEIQRTEQGDSAMYLCASTATSGQETQYFGPGTRLLVL.

This chain connects TRBV6-1 to TRBJ2-7, with a weak D call TRBD1 (6 bases). Looked up from germline, CDR1 is MNHNS and CDR2 is SASEGT. V lost 4 bases to trimming and J lost 2 bases, with 27 bases between them. The CDR3 spans 19 residues. The CDR3 DNA follows: TGTGCCAGCAGTGTCGCAGGGGAAGCCAGGACATCTACTCCCTACGAGCAGTACTTC. Its translation: CASSVAGEARTSTPYEQYF.

The chain combines TRBV6-5 with TRBJ2-7; TRBD2 matches at 12 bases. The germline V gene has CDR1 MNHEY and CDR2 SVGAGI. This CDR3 comprises 15 residues. V dropped 6 bases and J dropped 1; count of bases not matched to a gene: 4. The DNA for the CDR3 is TGTGCCAGCAGCCGTACTAGCGGGGGGTCCTACGAGCAGTACTTC. Its protein product is CASSRTSGGSYEQYF.

The V gene is TRBV27, the J gene TRBJ2-7; TRBD2 aligns across 8 bases. With V trimmed by 6 bases and J by 0 bases, 4 bases remained unmatched. This CDR3 region has 14 residues. Germline lookup yields CDR1 MNHEY and CDR2 SMNVEV (reference sequence). The CDR3 DNA reads TGTGCCAGCAGCTACCGGGGGGGCTCCTACGAGCAGTACTTC. It specifies CASSYRGGSYEQYF.

The chain links TRBV5-5 to TRBJ2-1, with 12 bases matching TRBD2. Germline assignment: CDR1 SGHKS and CDR2 YYEKEE (reference sequence). The junction had 10 bases not matched to a gene; V was cut back by 0 bases and J by 0 bases. This CDR3 is built from 20 residues. For the CDR3, the DNA is TGTGCCAGCAGCTTGGGGCCAGGACTAGCGGGGACTCCCTCCTACAATGAGCAGTTCTTC. Protein: CASSLGPGLAGTPSYNEQFF. Based on the CDR3 plus reference TRBV5-5 and TRBJ2-1, the full variable domain is DAGVTQSPTHLIKTRGQQVTLRCSPISGHKSVSWYQQVLGQGPQFIFQYYEKEERGRGNFPDRFSARQFPNYSSELNVNALLLGDSALYLCASSLGPGLAGTPSYNEQFFGPGTRLTVL.

This chain links TRBV2 with TRBJ2-1; 8 bases map to TRBD2. This CDR3 has 12 residues. Looked up from germline, CDR1 is SNHLY and CDR2 is FYNNEI. The ends lost 5 bases at V and 12 bases at J; junction bases unmatched: 6. The CDR3 sequence: CASSWTAGGQFF. Here the CDR3 DNA reads TGTGCCAGCAGTTGGACTGCGGGAGGGCAGTTCTTC.

V usage is TRBV6-6 and J usage is TRBJ2-5, with D perhaps TRBD1 (6 bases). Looked up from germline, CDR1 is MNHNY and CDR2 is SVGAGI (reference sequence). The CDR3 runs 15 residues. With 2 bases removed from V and 0 bases from J, the gap between germline ends came to 10 bases. The CDR3 sequence: CASSYPRTDQETQYF. DNA of the CDR3: TGTGCCAGCAGTTACCCAAGGACAGACCAAGAGACCCAGTACTTC.

The V gene is TRBV15, the J gene TRBJ2-3; 8 positions agree with TRBD2. The V segment lost 9 bases and the J segment 2 bases; nucleotides outside the gene matches: 10. The CDR3 spans 15 residues. CDR1 and CDR2 (germline): LNHNV, YYDKDF (reference sequence). CDR3 DNA sequence: TGTGCCACGAGGAAGGCGGGGGGCGTCACAGATACGCAGTATTTT. Protein: CATRKAGGVTDTQYF.

The gene calls are TRBV29-1 and TRBJ1-4; D is perhaps TRBD1 (5 bases). Trimming took 8 bases from V and 8 from J, leaving 12 bases between them. Germline V CDR1 and CDR2: SQVTM, ANQGSEA. CDR3 length: 11 residues. CDR3 in amino acids: CSPGGSEKLFF. The CDR3 DNA follows: TGCAGCCCGGGGGGAAGCGAAAAACTGTTTTTT.

This chain uses TRBV7-9 with TRBJ1-1; TRBD1 matches 10 bases. With V trimmed by 1 base and J by 4 bases, 3 bases remained unmatched. Germline CDR1 reads SEHNR; CDR2 reads FQNEAQ (reference sequence). This CDR3 is built from 15 residues. CDR3 sequence reads: CASSLGWDRGTEAFF. The CDR3 region has the DNA TGTGCCAGCAGCTTAGGATGGGACAGGGGCACTGAAGCTTTCTTT. Together with reference TRBV7-9 and TRBJ1-1, the CDR3 gives the full variable domain: DTGVSQNPRHKITKRGQNVTFRCDPISEHNRLYWYRQTLGQGPEFLTYFQNEAQLEKSRLLSDRFSAERPKGSFSTLEIQRTEQGDSAMYLCASSLGWDRGTEAFFGQGTRLTVV.

The chain has TRBV9 and TRBJ2-3; 12 nucleotides align to TRBD2. The ends lost 0 bases at V and 4 bases at J; junction bases unmatched: 3. Germline V CDR1 and CDR2: SGDLS, YYNGEE. The CDR3 covers 16 residues. CDR3 DNA: TGTGCCAGCAGCGTAGTCCTAGCGGGGGGGCCAGATACGCAGTATTTT. It translates to CASSVVLAGGPDTQYF.

The sample holds a few counts of this clone. The same CDR3 can be traced to other DNA sequences in this sample. The gene calls are TRBV7-8 and TRBJ1-4; D may be TRBD1 (6 bases). This CDR3 contains 15 residues. The germline CDR1 and CDR2 sequences are SGHVS and FQNEAQ. The ends were cut back, 2 bases at V and 8 bases at J, with 15 bases in the middle. CDR3 protein: CASSLSNRAQEKLFF. CDR3 coding DNA: TGTGCCAGCAGCTTAAGTAACAGGGCTCAAGAAAAACTGTTTTTT. The whole variable domain, filled in from reference TRBV7-8 and TRBJ1-4, reads GAGVSQSPRYKVAKRGQDVALRCDPISGHVSLFWYQQALGQGPEFLTYFQNEAQLDKSGLPSDRFFAERPEGSVSTLKIQRTQQEDSAVYLCASSLSNRAQEKLFFGSGTQLSVL.

The V and J genes are TRBV5-1 and TRBJ2-7, with TRBD1 identical over 9 bases. Trimming cost V 3 bases and J 4 bases; bases outside gene matches: 8. The CDR3 loop spans 15 amino acids. CDR1 and CDR2 (germline): SGHRS, YFSETQ. The CDR3 sequence: CASSSNDRGIYEQYF. The CDR3 nucleotides are TGCGCCAGCAGCTCGAACGACAGGGGGATATACGAGCAGTACTTC. Complete variable domain (other parts from reference TRBV5-1 and TRBJ2-7): KAGVTQTPRYLIKTRGQQVTLSCSPISGHRSVSWYQQTPGQGLQFLFEYFSETQRNKGNFPGRFSGRQFSNSRSEMNVSTLELGDSALYLCASSSNDRGIYEQYFGPGTRLTVT.

The chain uses TRBV5-1 and TRBJ2-1; the match to TRBD2 covers 7 bases. J lost 5 bases, V lost 4 bases, and 6 bases had no gene match. The CDR3 runs to 14 residues. CDR1 and CDR2 from the germline V gene are SGHRS and YFSETQ. This CDR3 is CASSPQRDHNEQFF. CDR3 in DNA: TGCGCCAGCAGCCCGCAGCGGGATCACAATGAGCAGTTCTTC.

The chain is built from TRBV15 and TRBJ1-1; possible D gene TRBD1, 6 bases. The V and J ends lost 0 bases and 4 bases respectively, with 9 bases between them. This CDR3 is built from 14 residues. Germline V lookup: CDR1 LNHNV, CDR2 YYDKDF (reference sequence). CDR3 in amino acids: CATSRDAGATEAFF. CDR3 bases: TGTGCCACCAGCAGAGACGCAGGGGCCACTGAAGCTTTCTTT.